Described below is a single T cell receptor (beta chain) sequence and its context. The antigen this receptor binds is unknown. One base away there is no much larger clone; base qualities are not given. This sample stems from a study of blood T cell repertoires in COVID-19 (dated by TCRdb to 2020 to 2021). As for the study more broadly: The collaborator samples originated in the United States, Italy and Spain and spanned the acute and convalescent phases of COVID-19. The repertoires were released in a freely available public database intended as a resource for research on the immune response to SARS-CoV-2. The prospective study material was composed of cDNA or gDNA derived from T cells, B-cell-depleted T cells, or PBMCs. Where available, HLA class I and class II types were obtained from metadata supplied by the sample provider rather than from assay-based typing. The samples were drawn from the first 160 participants of the ongoing ImmuneRACE study and from 950 to 1,500 subjects provided by 6 global collaborators. The sample metadata nearly always contained a de-identified subject ID, COVID-19 status, age in years and sex. The dataset comprised deeply sampled blood TCRbeta repertoires from subjects exposed to, actively infected with, or recovered from COVID-19. Beyond this particular receptor, the publication reports: The quantity of clinical and demographic metadata differed by source and by participant and was supplied without curation.

Participants in the prospective study were enrolled through a virtual design, were aged about 18 to 100 years, and lived in fewer than 30 United States geographic areas. To assign participants to cohorts, the prospective study relied on clinical history that participants themselves reported in a screening survey and a study questionnaire. ImmuneRACE Cohort 3 recovered participants were defined by two consecutive negative NP/OP PCR tests, healthcare professional clearance, or symptom resolution. In the prospective study, whole blood, serum and a nasopharyngeal or oropharyngeal swab were collected from each participant by mobile phlebotomists. Additional blood draws and questionnaires over an approximately two-month period could optionally be provided by prospective study participants. Before DNA extraction, prospective study blood samples were shipped either frozen or at room temperature. TCRbeta CDR3 regions were amplified from genomic DNA by means of the immunoSEQ Assay, a bias-controlled multiplex PCR. As for the authors' bioinformatics: Within the assay, amplification of reference gene primers was used to estimate how many nucleated cells each sample contained. Sequence reads were collapsed and filtered to measure the absolute abundance of every unique TCRbeta CDR3 rearrangement. For each sample, productive Simpson clonality was calculated as the square root of Simpson's diversity index across productive rearrangements. Held by TCRdb, this immuneACCESS table contains in-frame sequences only and omits some clones. Under half of the omission traces to an unresolved V gene where checked; the cause of the rest is unknown. Clonal size and the V and J genes are those of that table, whereas D and trimming came from the DNA. This sample lists around 290,000 clones; about 93% were detected once. 1.1% of the sample goes to the ten largest clones.

CDR1 and CDR2 are read off the germline V gene (reference sequence) as MNHEY and SMNVEV. Trimming leaves V shorter by 4 bases and J shorter by 2 bases, with the junction holding 7 bases beyond the gene matches. From cysteine to phenylalanine, the CDR3 is 16 amino acids long. The only DNA kept is the CDR3, 48 bases in frame from the first base. The TCR sequence derives from a woman aged 25-40 years who had recovered from COVID-19. The sequence is built from TRBV27 and TRBJ1-2, with TRBD1 identical over 10 junction bases. The sequenced sample consisted of PBMCs or T cells enriched from blood (not recorded which). The nucleotides are TGTGCCAGCAGTTCGGGCCCGGGACAGGGGAACTATGGCTACACCTTC. It translates to CASSSGPGQGNYGYTF.